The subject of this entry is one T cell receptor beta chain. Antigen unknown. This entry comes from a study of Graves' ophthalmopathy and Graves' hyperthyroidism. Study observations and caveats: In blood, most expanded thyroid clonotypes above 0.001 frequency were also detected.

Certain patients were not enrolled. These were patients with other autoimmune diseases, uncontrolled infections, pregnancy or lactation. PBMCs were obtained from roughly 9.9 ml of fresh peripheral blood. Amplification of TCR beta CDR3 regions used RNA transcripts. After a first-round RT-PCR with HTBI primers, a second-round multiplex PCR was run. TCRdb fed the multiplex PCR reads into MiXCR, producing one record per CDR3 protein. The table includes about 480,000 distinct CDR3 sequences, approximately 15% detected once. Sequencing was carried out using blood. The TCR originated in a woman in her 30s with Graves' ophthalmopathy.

This CDR3 reads CSARQVFDQPQHF. CDR3 nucleotides: TGCAGTGCTAGACAGGTCTTTGATCAGCCCCAGCATTTT. The J gene is TRBJ1-5, the V gene TRBV20-1; D gene unclear. V gave up 2 bases and J gave up 5 bases, with 10 bases separating them. Germline CDR1 DFQATT, CDR2 SNEGSKA (reference sequence). The CDR3 runs to 13 residues.